This T cell receptor (beta chain) was observed in a study of T cells after yellow fever vaccination. Whole-study findings and limits: Across the CD4 and CD8 compartments, a small share of clonotypes was present in both. Secondary responses were weaker yet peaked faster, day 5 versus 15.

Via MiXCR, TCRdb re-called the 5' RACE reads, giving one row per CDR3 protein. The sample carries about 400,000 distinct CDR3 sequences, 11% recorded once. This clonotype appeared many times. Its antigen remains unknown. The sequenced sample was PBMCs, obtained on the day of the first yellow fever vaccination. The sequence came from a man aged 18 to 30 who received the YFV17D yellow fever vaccine.

The CDR3 nucleotides read TGTGCCAGCAGCTCAGTGGGGGACTTTGAGCAGTTCTTC. It encodes CASSSVGDFEQFF. The chain couples TRBV5-5 to TRBJ2-1; TRBD2 is a possible D gene (6 bases). Trimming shortened V by 3 bases and J by 9 bases, and 13 bases separated the two germline ends. The CDR3 spans 13 residues. The germline gives CDR1 SGHKS, CDR2 YYEKEE (reference sequence).